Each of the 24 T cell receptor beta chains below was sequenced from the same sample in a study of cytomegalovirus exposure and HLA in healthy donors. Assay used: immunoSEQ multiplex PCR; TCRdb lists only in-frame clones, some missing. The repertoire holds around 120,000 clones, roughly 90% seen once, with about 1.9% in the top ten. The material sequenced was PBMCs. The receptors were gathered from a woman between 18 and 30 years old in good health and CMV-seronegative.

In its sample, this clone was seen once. The CDR3, as DNA: TGCGCCAGCAGCTTAAGTGGGGGGGGCACAGATACGCAGTATTTT. Encoded protein: CASSLSGGGTDTQYF. The chain has TRBV5-1 and TRBJ2-3, with TRBD2 identical over 7 bases. Per germline, CDR1 SGHRS and CDR2 YFSETQ. The CDR3 length is 15 residues. The V gene end was trimmed by 2 bases and the J gene end by 1 base; junction bases not matched to a gene: 4.

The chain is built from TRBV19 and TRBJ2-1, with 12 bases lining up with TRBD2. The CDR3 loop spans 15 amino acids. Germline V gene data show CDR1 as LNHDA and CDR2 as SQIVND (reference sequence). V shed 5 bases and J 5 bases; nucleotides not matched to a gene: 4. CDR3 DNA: TGTGCCAGTAGTGCGACTAGCGGGGGCAACAATGAGCAGTTCTTC. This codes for CASSATSGGNNEQFF.

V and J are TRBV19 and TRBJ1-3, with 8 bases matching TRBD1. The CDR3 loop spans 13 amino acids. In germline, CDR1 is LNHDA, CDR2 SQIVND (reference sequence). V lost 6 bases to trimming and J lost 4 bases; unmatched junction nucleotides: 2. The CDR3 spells CASSPGGGNTIYF. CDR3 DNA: TGTGCCAGTAGCCCAGGGGGCGGAAACACCATATATTTT.

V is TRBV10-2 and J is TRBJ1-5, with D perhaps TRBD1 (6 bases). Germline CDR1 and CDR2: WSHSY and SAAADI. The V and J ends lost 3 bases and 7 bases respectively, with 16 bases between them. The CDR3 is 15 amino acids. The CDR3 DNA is TGCGCCAGCAGTGACGCACAGGGTCTAAAACAGCCCCAGCATTTT. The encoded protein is CASSDAQGLKQPQHF.

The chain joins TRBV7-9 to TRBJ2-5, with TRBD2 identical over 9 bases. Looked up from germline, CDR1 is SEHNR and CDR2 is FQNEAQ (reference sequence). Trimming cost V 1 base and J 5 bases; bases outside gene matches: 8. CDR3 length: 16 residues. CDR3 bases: TGTGCCAGCAGCTTAGTTCTAGCGGGACCCCTGGAGACCCAGTACTTC. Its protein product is CASSLVLAGPLETQYF.

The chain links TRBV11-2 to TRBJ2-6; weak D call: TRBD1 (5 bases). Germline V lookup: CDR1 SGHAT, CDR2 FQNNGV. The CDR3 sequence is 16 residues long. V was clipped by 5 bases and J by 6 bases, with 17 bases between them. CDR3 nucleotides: TGTGCCAGCAGCACCTACTGGGGCTTTGAGGCCAACGTCCTGACTTTC. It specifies CASSTYWGFEANVLTF.

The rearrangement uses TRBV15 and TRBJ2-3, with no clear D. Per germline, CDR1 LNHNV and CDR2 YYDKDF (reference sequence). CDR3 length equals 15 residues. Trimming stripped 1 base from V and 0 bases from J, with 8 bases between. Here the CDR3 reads CATSRAGTSTDTQYF. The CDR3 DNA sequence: TGTGCCACCAGCAGAGCGGGTACTAGCACAGATACGCAGTATTTT.

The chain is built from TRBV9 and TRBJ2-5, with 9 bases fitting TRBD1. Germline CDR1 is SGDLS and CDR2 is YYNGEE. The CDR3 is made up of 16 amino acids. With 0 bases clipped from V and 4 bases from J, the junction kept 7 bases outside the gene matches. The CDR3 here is CASSVGGQGRAETQYF. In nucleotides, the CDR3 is TGTGCCAGCAGCGTAGGGGGACAGGGACGGGCAGAGACCCAGTACTTC.

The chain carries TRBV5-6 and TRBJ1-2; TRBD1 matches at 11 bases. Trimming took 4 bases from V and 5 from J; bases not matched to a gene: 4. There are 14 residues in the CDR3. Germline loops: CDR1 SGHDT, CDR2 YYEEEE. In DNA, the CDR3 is TGTGCCAGCAGCCCGGACAGGGGGCGATATGGCTACACCTTC. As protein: CASSPDRGRYGYTF.

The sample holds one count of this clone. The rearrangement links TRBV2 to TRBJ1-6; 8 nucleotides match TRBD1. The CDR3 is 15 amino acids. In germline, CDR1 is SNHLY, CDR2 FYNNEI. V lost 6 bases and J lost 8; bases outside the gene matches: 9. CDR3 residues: CASSGPTGADSPLHF. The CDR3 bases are TGTGCCAGCAGCGGACCGACAGGGGCGGATTCACCCCTCCACTTT.

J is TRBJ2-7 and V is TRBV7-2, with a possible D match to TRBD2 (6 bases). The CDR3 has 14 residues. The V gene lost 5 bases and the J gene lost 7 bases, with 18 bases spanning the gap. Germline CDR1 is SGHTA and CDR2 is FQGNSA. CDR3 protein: CASSPFDSGGEQYF. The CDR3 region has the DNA TGTGCCAGCAGCCCCTTTGACTCTGGGGGGGAGCAGTACTTC.

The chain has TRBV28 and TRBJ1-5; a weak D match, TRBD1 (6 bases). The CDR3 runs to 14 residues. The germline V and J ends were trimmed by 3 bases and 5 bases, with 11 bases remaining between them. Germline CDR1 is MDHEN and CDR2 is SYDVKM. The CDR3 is CASSLAGVDQPQHF. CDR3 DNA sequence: TGTGCCAGCAGTTTGGCAGGGGTAGATCAGCCCCAGCATTTT.

Here the CDR3 DNA reads TGTGCCAGCAGCTTAGGACTCCAGCTTGGGGGCTACACCTTC. Its protein is CASSLGLQLGGYTF. The chain employs TRBV7-2 and TRBJ1-2; D not resolved. The CDR3 contains 14 residues. V was cut by 1 base and J by 8 bases, with 14 bases left in between. Germline values: CDR1 SGHTA, CDR2 FQGNSA.

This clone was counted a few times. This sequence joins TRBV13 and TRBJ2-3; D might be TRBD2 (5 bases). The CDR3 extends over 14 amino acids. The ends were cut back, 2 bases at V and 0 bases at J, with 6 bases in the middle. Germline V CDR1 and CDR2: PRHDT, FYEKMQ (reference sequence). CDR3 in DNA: TGTGCCAGCAGCTTAAGCGGTAGCACAGATACGCAGTATTTT. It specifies CASSLSGSTDTQYF.

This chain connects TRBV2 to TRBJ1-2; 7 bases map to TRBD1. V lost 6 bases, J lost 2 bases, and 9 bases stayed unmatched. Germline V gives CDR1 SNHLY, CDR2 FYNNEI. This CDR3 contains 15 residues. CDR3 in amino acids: CASSFGTVRNYGYTF. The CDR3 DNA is TGTGCCAGCAGCTTCGGGACAGTGCGAAACTATGGCTACACCTTC. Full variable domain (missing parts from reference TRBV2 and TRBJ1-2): EPEVTQTPSHQVTQMGQEVILRCVPISNHLYFYWYRQILGQKVEFLVSFYNNEISEKSEIFDDQFSVERPDGSNFTLKIRSTKLEDSAMYFCASSFGTVRNYGYTFGSGTRLTVV.

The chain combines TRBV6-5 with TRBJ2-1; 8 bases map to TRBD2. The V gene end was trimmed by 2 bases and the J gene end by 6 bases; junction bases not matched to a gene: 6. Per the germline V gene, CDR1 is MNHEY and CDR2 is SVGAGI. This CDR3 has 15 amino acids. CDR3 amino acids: CASSYRRGGTNEQFF. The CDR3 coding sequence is TGTGCCAGCAGTTACCGCCGGGGGGGGACCAATGAGCAGTTCTTC.

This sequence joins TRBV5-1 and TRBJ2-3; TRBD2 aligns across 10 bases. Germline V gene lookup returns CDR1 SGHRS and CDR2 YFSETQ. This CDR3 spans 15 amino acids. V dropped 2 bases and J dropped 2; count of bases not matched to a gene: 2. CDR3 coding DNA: TGCGCCAGCAGCTTAGCGGGGGGGTACACAGATACGCAGTATTTT. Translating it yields CASSLAGGYTDTQYF.

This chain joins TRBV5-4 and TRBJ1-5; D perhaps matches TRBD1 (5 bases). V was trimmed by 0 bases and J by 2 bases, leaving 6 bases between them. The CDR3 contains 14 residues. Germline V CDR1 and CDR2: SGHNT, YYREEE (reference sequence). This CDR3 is CASSLAGGNQPQHF. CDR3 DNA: TGTGCCAGCAGCTTGGCGGGGGGCAATCAGCCCCAGCATTTT.

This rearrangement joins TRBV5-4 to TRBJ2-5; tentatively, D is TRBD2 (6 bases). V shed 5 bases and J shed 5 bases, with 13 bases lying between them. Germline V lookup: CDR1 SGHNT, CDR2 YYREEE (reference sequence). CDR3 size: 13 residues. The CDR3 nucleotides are TGTGCCAGCAGTCCCGGGACTGTGGAGACCCAGTACTTC. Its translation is CASSPGTVETQYF.

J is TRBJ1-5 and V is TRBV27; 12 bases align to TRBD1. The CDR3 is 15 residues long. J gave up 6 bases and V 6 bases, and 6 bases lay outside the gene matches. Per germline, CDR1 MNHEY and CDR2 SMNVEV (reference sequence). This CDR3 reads CASREGQGAFQPQHF. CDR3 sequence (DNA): TGTGCCAGCAGGGAGGGACAGGGGGCCTTTCAGCCCCAGCATTTT.

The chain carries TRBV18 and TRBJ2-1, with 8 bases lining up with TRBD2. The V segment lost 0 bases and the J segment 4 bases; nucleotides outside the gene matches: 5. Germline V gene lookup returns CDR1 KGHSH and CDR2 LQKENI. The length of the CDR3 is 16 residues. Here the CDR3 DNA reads TGTGCCAGCTCACCACCTGGACTAGCAAGTTACAATGAGCAGTTCTTC. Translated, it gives CASSPPGLASYNEQFF.

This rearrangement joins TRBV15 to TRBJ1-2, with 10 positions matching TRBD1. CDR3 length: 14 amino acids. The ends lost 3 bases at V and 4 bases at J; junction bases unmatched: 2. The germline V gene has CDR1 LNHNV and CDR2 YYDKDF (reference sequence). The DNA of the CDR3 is TGTGCCACCAGCAGCGGGGACAGGGGCTATGGCTACACCTTC. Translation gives CATSSGDRGYGYTF.

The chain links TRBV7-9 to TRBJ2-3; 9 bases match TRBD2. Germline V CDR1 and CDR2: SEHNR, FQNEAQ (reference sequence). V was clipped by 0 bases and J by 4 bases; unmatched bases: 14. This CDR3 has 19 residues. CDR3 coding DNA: TGTGCCAGCAGCTTAGCCTATCAAACCGGGACTAGCAGGGCAGATACGCAGTATTTT. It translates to CASSLAYQTGTSRADTQYF.

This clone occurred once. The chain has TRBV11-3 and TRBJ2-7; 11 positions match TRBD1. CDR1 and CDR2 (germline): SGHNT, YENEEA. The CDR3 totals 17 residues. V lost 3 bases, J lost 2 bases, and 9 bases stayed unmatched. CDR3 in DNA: TGTGCCAGCAGCTTCCCGATCCGGGACAGGGGGACCTACGAGCAGTACTTC. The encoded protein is CASSFPIRDRGTYEQYF. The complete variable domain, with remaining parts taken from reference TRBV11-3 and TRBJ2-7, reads EAGVVQSPRYKIIEKKQPVAFWCNPISGHNTLYWYLQNLGQGPELLIRYENEEAVDDSQLPKDRFSAERLKGVDSTLKIQPAELGDSAVYLCASSFPIRDRGTYEQYFGPGTRLTVT.